Below, 10 T cell receptor beta chains from the same sample are listed, as sequenced in a study of shared clonotypes between healthy human individuals. Clones were sequenced by immunoSEQ multiplex PCR, and TCRdb holds only the in-frame ones, with some missing. This table has about 2 million clones, 85% to 95% appearing once. The source material was naive CD4+ T cells sorted from blood. Subset defined: CD45RA+ positively selected. The source of these receptors is a man between 18 and 35 years old in good health.

With regard to this clone: Other DNA sequences of this sample code for an identical CDR3. This chain links TRBV5-6 with TRBJ1-1; D not resolved. The CDR3 runs to 14 residues. Trimming cost V 0 bases and J 2 bases, with 8 bases left between them. CDR1 and CDR2 (germline): SGHDT, YYEEEE. CDR3 DNA sequence: TGTGCCAGCAGCTTGGGATCAGTAAACACTGAAGCTTTCTTT. Protein sequence: CASSLGSVNTEAFF. The complete variable domain, with remaining parts taken from reference TRBV5-6 and TRBJ1-1, reads DAGVTQSPTHLIKTRGQQVTLRCSPKSGHDTVSWYQQALGQGPQFIFQYYEEEERQRGNFPDRFSGHQFPNYSSELNVNALLLGDSALYLCASSLGSVNTEAFFGQGTRLTVV.

A note on this clone: The sample contains more than one DNA sequence encoding this CDR3. The V gene is TRBV30, the J gene TRBJ2-3; no reliable D call. Trimming shortened V by 2 bases and J by 5 bases, and 5 bases separated the two germline ends. The CDR3 loop spans 11 amino acids. Germline V gene data show CDR1 as GTSNPN and CDR2 as SVGIG (reference sequence). The CDR3: CAWSQEDTQYF. For the CDR3, the DNA is TGTGCCTGGAGTCAGGAAGATACGCAGTATTTT.

V is TRBV4-1 and J is TRBJ1-6, with D unclear. From germline, CDR1 is MGHRA and CDR2 YSYEKL. CDR3 length equals 16 residues. The germline V and J ends were trimmed by 5 bases and 7 bases, with 18 bases remaining between them. The CDR3 sequence: CASSEALSTGNSPLHF. DNA of the CDR3: TGCGCCAGCAGCGAAGCCCTTTCCACGGGGAATTCACCCCTCCACTTT.

The chain carries TRBV4-1 and TRBJ2-6; the D is unclear. The CDR3 sequence is 17 residues long. CDR1 and CDR2 from the germline V gene are MGHRA and YSYEKL. The ends were cut back, 1 base at V and 0 bases at J, with 10 bases in the middle. The CDR3 loop reads CASSQGTASSGANVLTF. CDR3 DNA: TGCGCCAGCAGCCAAGGAACAGCCTCCTCTGGGGCCAACGTCCTGACTTTC.

The rearrangement uses TRBV28 and TRBJ1-1; D may be TRBD1 (5 bases). Germline CDR1 and CDR2: MDHEN and SYDVKM. The CDR3 runs 16 residues. The V and J ends lost 1 base and 0 bases respectively, with 12 bases between them. The CDR3 loop reads CASSLLSGGMNTEAFF. CDR3 nucleotides: TGTGCCAGCAGTTTATTGTCGGGGGGGATGAACACTGAAGCTTTCTTT.

Comment on this clone: The sample contains more than one DNA sequence encoding this CDR3. The chain has TRBV18 and TRBJ1-2, with 10 bases fitting TRBD1. V lost 5 bases and J lost 3; bases outside the gene matches: 0. The CDR3 is made up of 13 amino acids. The germline V gene has CDR1 KGHSH and CDR2 LQKENI. Written as DNA, the CDR3 is TGTGCCAGCTCAGGACAGGGGGACTATGGCTACACCTTC. It is translated as CASSGQGDYGYTF.

The V and J genes are TRBV30 and TRBJ2-5; the D is unclear. The V and J ends lost 8 bases and 2 bases respectively, with 9 bases between them. CDR3 size: 11 residues. From germline, CDR1 is GTSNPN and CDR2 SVGIG (reference sequence). The CDR3 region is CAGGEQETQYF. In DNA form, the CDR3 reads TGTGCCGGTGGGGAACAAGAGACCCAGTACTTC. Supplemented by reference TRBV30 and TRBJ2-5, the full variable domain reads SQTIHQWPATLVQPVGSPLSLECTVEGTSNPNLYWYRQAAGRGLQLLFYSVGIGQISSEVPQNLSASRPQDRQFILSSKKLLLSDSGFYLCAGGEQETQYFGPGTRLLVL.

The rearrangement joins TRBV9 to TRBJ2-1; D call uncertain. The CDR3 contains 15 residues. Trimming removed 0 bases from V and 6 bases from J, with 13 bases in between. Germline values: CDR1 SGDLS, CDR2 YYNGEE. The CDR3 is CASSVAAPRANEQFF. As DNA, the CDR3 is TGTGCCAGCAGCGTAGCGGCCCCCCGAGCCAATGAGCAGTTCTTC.

This clone was observed a single time. The chain recombines TRBV5-1 with TRBJ1-6; 8 bases are a match to TRBD1. Germline V gene sequence: CDR1 SGHRS, CDR2 YFSETQ. The J segment lost 8 bases and the V segment lost 5 bases, leaving 12 bases of the junction unmatched. The CDR3 runs 16 residues. Here the CDR3 reads CASRFTPTGEYSPLHF. The CDR3 DNA reads TGCGCCAGCAGGTTCACCCCGACAGGGGAATATTCACCCCTCCACTTT.

V usage is TRBV6-6 and J usage is TRBJ2-7, with D perhaps TRBD2 (6 bases). CDR1 is MNHNY and CDR2 is SVGAGI in the germline V gene (reference sequence). V lost 10 bases and J lost 1, with 17 bases in between. This CDR3 has 14 amino acids. The DNA of the CDR3 is TGTGCCATCATGTCGGGGGTAACGTCCTACGAGCAGTACTTC. Translated: CAIMSGVTSYEQYF.